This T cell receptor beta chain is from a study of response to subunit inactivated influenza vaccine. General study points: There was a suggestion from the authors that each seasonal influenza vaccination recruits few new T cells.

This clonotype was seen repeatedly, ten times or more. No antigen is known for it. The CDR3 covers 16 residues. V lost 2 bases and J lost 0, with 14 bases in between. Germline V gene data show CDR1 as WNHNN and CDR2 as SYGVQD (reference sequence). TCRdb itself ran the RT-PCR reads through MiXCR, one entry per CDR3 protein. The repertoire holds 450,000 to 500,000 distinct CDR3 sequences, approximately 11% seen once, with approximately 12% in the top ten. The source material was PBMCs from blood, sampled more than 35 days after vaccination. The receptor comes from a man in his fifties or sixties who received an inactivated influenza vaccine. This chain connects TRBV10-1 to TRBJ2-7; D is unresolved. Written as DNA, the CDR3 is TGCGCCAGCAGTGAGGAACAGCACCCACTCTCCTACGAGCAGTACTTC. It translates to CASSEEQHPLSYEQYF.